The rows below give T cell receptor beta chains drawn from one sample of a study. In TCRdb, the RT-PCR reads were re-called with MiXCR into one record per CDR3 protein. This table has more than 600,000 distinct CDR3 sequences, approximately 14% appearing once. Sequencing was performed on memory CD4+ T cells from blood. The receptors stem from a female donor in good health, serving as a healthy control. CDR3s include the opening cysteine and the closing phenylalanine or tryptophan. D genes are given only for firm matches. Part of the rows lack a size; the others show once, few, many or a class for expanded clones.

J gene: TRBJ2-1
D gene: -
CDR3 length: 15
V gene: TRBV6-5
clone size: many
CDR3 DNA: TGTGCCAGCAGATACCCTCCCGGAAGGGACAATGAGCAGTTCTTC
CDR3 protein: CASRYPPGRDNEQFF

J gene: TRBJ1-5
D gene: -
CDR3 length: 14
V gene: TRBV30
clone size: few
CDR3 DNA: TGTGCCTGGAGTGTAGGGCAGCAAGCCCTGCCCCAGCATTTT
CDR3 protein: CAWSVGQQALPQHF

J gene: TRBJ2-7
D gene: TRBD1
CDR3 length: 14
V gene: TRBV10-3
clone size: many
CDR3 DNA: TGTGCCATCAGGGGACAGGGGGCGTCCTACGAGCAGTACTTC
CDR3 protein: CAIRGQGASYEQYF

J gene: TRBJ1-2
D gene: -
CDR3 length: 15
V gene: TRBV20-1
clone size: few
CDR3 DNA: TGCAGTGCTAGAAGCTGGACAGAAAATTACTATGGCTACACCTTC
CDR3 protein: CSARSWTENYYGYTF

J gene: TRBJ2-1
D gene: TRBD2
CDR3 length: 16
V gene: TRBV5-1
clone size: -
CDR3 DNA: TGCGCCAGCATTCCCGGGGGGACGCCGCGAACGGATGAGCAGTTCTTC
CDR3 protein: CASIPGGTPRTDEQFF

J gene: TRBJ2-7
D gene: -
CDR3 length: 17
V gene: TRBV18
clone size: few
CDR3 DNA: TGTGCCAGCTCACCGGCTGGAGGACCGCCTAGCTCCTACGAGCAGTACTTC
CDR3 protein: CASSPAGGPPSSYEQYF

J gene: TRBJ2-3
D gene: TRBD1
CDR3 length: 17
V gene: TRBV6-2/TRBV6-3
clone size: few
CDR3 DNA: TGTGCCAGCAGTTACCACAGGGGATTTTCTTTCACAGATACGCAGTATTTT
CDR3 protein: CASSYHRGFSFTDTQYF

J gene: TRBJ1-5
D gene: -
CDR3 length: 15
V gene: TRBV2
clone size: -
CDR3 DNA: TGTGCCAGCAGTGAAGCCGGAACACCCGGACGGCCCCAGCATTTT
CDR3 protein: CASSEAGTPGRPQHF

J gene: TRBJ2-7
D gene: -
CDR3 length: 14
V gene: TRBV12-3/TRBV12-4
clone size: many
CDR3 DNA: TGTGCCAGCGGAGAAACAGGGACTACCTACGAGCAGTACTTC
CDR3 protein: CASGETGTTYEQYF

J gene: TRBJ1-6
D gene: -
CDR3 length: 18
V gene: TRBV12-3/TRBV12-4
clone size: many
CDR3 DNA: TGTGCCAGCAGTTTACGTCGAGGGGCTAGCTCCTATAATTCACCCCTCCACTTT
CDR3 protein: CASSLRRGASSYNSPLHF

J gene: TRBJ2-1
D gene: -
CDR3 length: 14
V gene: TRBV4-3
clone size: few
CDR3 DNA: TGCGCCAGCAGCCAGGGGGTCGGTCCCAATGAGCAGTTCTTC
CDR3 protein: CASSQGVGPNEQFF

J gene: TRBJ2-7
D gene: -
CDR3 length: 14
V gene: TRBV9
clone size: -
CDR3 DNA: TGTGCCAGCAGCGTAGGAGGGAACTCCTACGAGCAGTACTTC
CDR3 protein: CASSVGGNSYEQYF

J gene: TRBJ1-5
D gene: -
CDR3 length: 15
V gene: TRBV3-1
clone size: few
CDR3 DNA: TGTGCCAGCAGCCCAACGTTCGGGTGGGATCAGCCCCAGCATTTT
CDR3 protein: CASSPTFGWDQPQHF

J gene: TRBJ1-4
D gene: -
CDR3 length: 12
V gene: TRBV4-1
clone size: -
CDR3 DNA: TGCGCCAGCAGCCAAGTAGCCAGTCAACTGTTTTTT
CDR3 protein: CASSQVASQLFF

J gene: TRBJ1-5
D gene: -
CDR3 length: 15
V gene: TRBV15
clone size: -
CDR3 DNA: TGTGCCACCAGCAGAGATTCCTCTGAGCACCAGCCCCAGCATTTT
CDR3 protein: CATSRDSSEHQPQHF

J gene: TRBJ2-2
D gene: -
CDR3 length: 16
V gene: TRBV6-6
clone size: -
CDR3 DNA: TGTGCCAGCAGTTTACTTGGGACGGTGAACACCGGGGAGCTGTTTTTT
CDR3 protein: CASSLLGTVNTGELFF

J gene: TRBJ2-1
D gene: -
CDR3 length: 14
V gene: TRBV5-1
clone size: few
CDR3 DNA: TGCGCCAGCAGCTTGGATCAGGGGAGGAATGAGCAGTTCTTC
CDR3 protein: CASSLDQGRNEQFF

J gene: TRBJ1-2
D gene: -
CDR3 length: 17
V gene: TRBV9
clone size: few
CDR3 DNA: TGTGCCAGCAGCCAAATTGTCGGGGCAGGACAGCACTATGGCTACACCTTC
CDR3 protein: CASSQIVGAGQHYGYTF

J gene: TRBJ2-2
D gene: -
CDR3 length: 18
V gene: TRBV11-1
clone size: -
CDR3 DNA: TGTGCCAGCAGCTTAGTGGGTGTGCAAGGGAAGGACACCGGGGAGCTGTTTTTT
CDR3 protein: CASSLVGVQGKDTGELFF

J gene: TRBJ2-1
D gene: -
CDR3 length: 15
V gene: TRBV20-1
clone size: -
CDR3 DNA: TGCAGTGGCAGTAGCCGGCGGGCTTCCTACAATGAGCAGTTCTTC
CDR3 protein: CSGSSRRASYNEQFF

J gene: TRBJ2-2
D gene: -
CDR3 length: 15
V gene: TRBV19
clone size: -
CDR3 DNA: TGTGCCAGTAAGAAGGGGCGGACAGACACCGGGGAGCTGTTTTTT
CDR3 protein: CASKKGRTDTGELFF

J gene: TRBJ1-5
D gene: -
CDR3 length: 15
V gene: TRBV6-5
clone size: few
CDR3 DNA: TGTGCCAGCAGTTCAACGGGGTGGGGTCGGCAGCCCCAGCATTTT
CDR3 protein: CASSSTGWGRQPQHF

J gene: TRBJ1-1
D gene: TRBD1
CDR3 length: 13
V gene: TRBV4-2
clone size: -
CDR3 DNA: TGTGCCAGCAGGGTACAGGGGGCGACTGAAGCTTTCTTT
CDR3 protein: CASRVQGATEAFF

J gene: TRBJ2-7
D gene: -
CDR3 length: 12
V gene: TRBV3-1
clone size: -
CDR3 DNA: TGTGCCAGCAGCCAGTCGCCCTACGAGCAGTACTTC
CDR3 protein: CASSQSPYEQYF

J gene: TRBJ1-2
D gene: -
CDR3 length: 11
V gene: TRBV6-4
clone size: many
CDR3 DNA: TGTGCCAGCAGTCCAGGGGAGGGCTACACCTTC
CDR3 protein: CASSPGEGYTF

J gene: TRBJ2-3
D gene: -
CDR3 length: 14
V gene: TRBV10-3
clone size: many
CDR3 DNA: TGTGCCATCAGTGAGTCGATGGGCACAGATACGCAGTATTTT
CDR3 protein: CAISESMGTDTQYF